One sample yielded the 10 T cell receptor beta chains listed below, sequenced in a study of T cell clonotyping in hematopoietic cell transplantation. The assay was immunoSEQ multiplex PCR, and TCRdb's table has in-frame clones only and misses some. Of 27,000 or so clones detected, more than 90% appear once; the ten largest clones hold 1.1% to 1.5%. Sequences were obtained from peripheral blood mononuclear cells. These receptors were obtained from a man aged 50-59 years in good health. Some clones in this sample may be carry-over from other donors' samples.

This rearrangement joins TRBV7-2 to TRBJ1-2; D is possibly TRBD1 (5 bases). V gave up 4 bases and J gave up 2 bases, with 11 bases separating them. Germline lookup yields CDR1 SGHTA and CDR2 FQGNSA. CDR3 length equals 14 residues. CDR3 amino acids: CASSSQGPNYGYTF. The CDR3 DNA sequence: TGTGCCAGCAGCTCGCAGGGACCCAACTATGGCTACACCTTC.

The chain carries TRBV27 and TRBJ1-1; 7 bases are a match to TRBD1. With 7 bases clipped from V and 1 base from J, the junction kept 9 bases outside the gene matches. Germline V gene sequence: CDR1 MNHEY, CDR2 SMNVEV (reference sequence). CDR3 size: 15 residues. CDR3 sequence reads: CASKNRGAGNTEAFF. In nucleotides, the CDR3 is TGTGCCAGCAAAAACAGGGGCGCTGGGAACACTGAAGCTTTCTTT.

This chain joins TRBV7-8 and TRBJ2-7; D tentatively fits TRBD1 or TRBD2 (5 bases each). This CDR3 is built from 17 residues. Germline V CDR1 and CDR2: SGHVS, FQNEAQ. V lost 1 base, J lost 0 bases, and 16 bases lay in between. The CDR3 loop is CASSLGGAGASSYEQYF. CDR3 coding DNA: TGTGCCAGCAGCTTAGGGGGCGCGGGCGCCAGCTCCTACGAGCAGTACTTC.

In this sample, this clone turned up a few times. CDR3 DNA: TGTGCCAGCAGCTTAGCCAGTGCGGTGCCCCAGCATTTT. This sequence encodes CASSLASAVPQHF. V gene TRBV7-2 combines with J gene TRBJ1-5; no definite D call. V lost 0 bases and J lost 9, with 9 bases in between. CDR1 and CDR2 from the germline V gene are SGHTA and FQGNSA. The CDR3 has 13 amino acids.

The V call is TRBV6-5, the J call TRBJ2-7, with D tentatively TRBD1 (6 bases). V was trimmed by 2 bases and J by 3 bases, leaving 8 bases between them. Germline-derived CDR1 and CDR2 are MNHEY and SVGAGI. The CDR3 is 13 residues long. The CDR3 DNA follows: TGTGCCAGCAGTTACGACAGGAGCTACGAGCAGTACTTC. Its protein is CASSYDRSYEQYF.

The genes are TRBV7-2 and TRBJ2-3; 7 positions agree with TRBD2. The CDR3 is made up of 13 amino acids. CDR1 and CDR2 from the germline V gene are SGHTA and FQGNSA. V was pared by 5 bases and J by 4 bases, with 3 bases of the junction left unmatched. For the CDR3, the DNA is TGTGCCAGCAGCCCCCGGGGGGCAGATACGCAGTATTTT. This encodes CASSPRGADTQYF.

This clone was recorded once. The chain uses TRBV29-1 and TRBJ2-3; tentatively, D is TRBD1 (7 bases). Trimming left V 6 bases short and J 6 bases short, with 10 bases between. The length of the CDR3 is 11 residues. Per germline, CDR1 SQVTM and CDR2 ANQGSEA. This chain's CDR3 is CSVGGGDTQYF. The CDR3 DNA reads TGCAGCGTCGGAGGGGGCGATACGCAGTATTTT.

The rearrangement links TRBV7-9 to TRBJ1-6; no reliable D call. This CDR3 region has 17 residues. V lost 6 bases and J 0 bases, leaving 15 bases between the germline ends. The germline CDR1 and CDR2 sequences are SEHNR and FQNEAQ (reference sequence). The chain's CDR3 is CASRPVQTSSYNSPLHF. The CDR3 bases are TGTGCCAGCAGACCCGTACAGACAAGCTCCTATAATTCACCCCTCCACTTT.

Here the CDR3 DNA reads TGTGCCTGGAGTGTACAAGGGGCCTCCTACAATGAGCAGTTCTTC. It yields the protein CAWSVQGASYNEQFF. This chain links TRBV30 with TRBJ2-1; the D gene is possibly TRBD1 (5 bases). The CDR3 contains 15 residues. Trimming cost V 0 bases and J 0 bases, with 9 bases left between them. In germline, CDR1 is GTSNPN, CDR2 SVGIG (reference sequence).

In this sample, this clone turned up once. The chain combines TRBV7-8 with TRBJ2-5, with 11 bases that match TRBD1. This CDR3 region has 16 residues. The junction had 6 bases not matched to a gene; V was cut back by 2 bases and J by 4 bases. In germline, CDR1 is SGHVS, CDR2 FQNEAQ. The CDR3 spells CASSLMGTGGGETQYF. The CDR3 DNA reads TGTGCCAGCAGCTTAATGGGGACAGGGGGGGGAGAGACCCAGTACTTC. Supplemented by reference TRBV7-8 and TRBJ2-5, the full variable domain reads GAGVSQSPRYKVAKRGQDVALRCDPISGHVSLFWYQQALGQGPEFLTYFQNEAQLDKSGLPSDRFFAERPEGSVSTLKIQRTQQEDSAVYLCASSLMGTGGGETQYFGPGTRLLVL.